These 18 T cell receptor beta chains came from one sample sequenced in a study of shared clonotypes between healthy human individuals. This table comes from immunoSEQ multiplex PCR, and its TCRdb copy is limited to in-frame clones, with some not included. This sample yields approximately 2.3 million clones, of which 85% to 95% are seen a single time; 0.39% belongs to the top ten. Sample: naive CD4+ T cells from PBMCs. The subset here: CD45RA+ positively selected. All receptors derive from a man between 18 and 29 years old in good health. Some clones in this sample may be carry-over from other donors' samples.

The chain joins TRBV28 to TRBJ2-7; the match to TRBD1 covers 9 bases. The CDR3 has 15 amino acids. V shed 1 base, J shed 5 bases, and the junction held 6 bases outside the gene matches. Per the germline V gene, CDR1 is MDHEN and CDR2 is SYDVKM. CDR3: CASSLLGDRVHEQYF. The CDR3, as DNA: TGTGCCAGCAGTTTATTAGGGGACAGGGTCCACGAGCAGTACTTC.

The rearrangement joins TRBV5-1 to TRBJ2-1; 7 bases map to TRBD1. This CDR3 is built from 14 residues. Germline CDR1 is SGHRS and CDR2 is YFSETQ. V gave up 5 bases and J gave up 5 bases; unmatched junction bases: 7. The CDR3 bases are TGCGCCAGCAGGACCCTAGACAGGGACAATGAGCAGTTCTTC. Translation gives CASRTLDRDNEQFF. Based on the CDR3 plus reference TRBV5-1 and TRBJ2-1, the full variable domain is KAGVTQTPRYLIKTRGQQVTLSCSPISGHRSVSWYQQTPGQGLQFLFEYFSETQRNKGNFPGRFSGRQFSNSRSEMNVSTLELGDSALYLCASRTLDRDNEQFFGPGTRLTVL.

The chain employs TRBV11-3 and TRBJ2-3, with 10 bases identical to TRBD1. With V trimmed by 4 bases and J by 1 base, 5 bases remained unmatched. This CDR3 region has 16 residues. CDR1 SGHNT and CDR2 YENEEA come from the germline V gene. CDR3 nucleotide sequence: TGTGCCAGCAGCTACTCCGGGACAGGGGGCACAGATACGCAGTATTTT. Its protein product is CASSYSGTGGTDTQYF.

The rearrangement links TRBV7-9 to TRBJ2-7, with TRBD2 as a possible D gene (5 bases). CDR3 length equals 14 residues. Between the trimmed V and J ends, which lost 3 bases and 0 bases, there was a span of 9 bases. CDR1 is SEHNR and CDR2 is FQNEAQ in the germline V gene (reference sequence). CDR3 protein: CASSFGVHSYEQYF. The CDR3, as DNA: TGTGCCAGCAGCTTCGGGGTTCACTCCTACGAGCAGTACTTC.

Comments on this clone: Other DNA variants within this sample encode the same CDR3. V gene TRBV18 combines with J gene TRBJ2-7; TRBD1 matches 8 bases. J lost 2 bases, V lost 4 bases, and 7 bases had no gene match. Germline lookup yields CDR1 KGHSH and CDR2 LQKENI. This CDR3 has 15 residues. CDR3 residues: CASSRGQGGAYEQYF. The DNA of the CDR3 is TGTGCCAGCTCACGAGGACAGGGTGGGGCCTACGAGCAGTACTTC.

V gene TRBV5-1 combines with J gene TRBJ2-3, with D unclear. Trimming cost V 2 bases and J 1 base, with 14 bases left between them. The germline CDR1 and CDR2 sequences are SGHRS and YFSETQ. This CDR3 comprises 16 residues. The CDR3 nucleotides read TGCGCCAGCAGCTTAGGGCCCCTTACGCGCACAGATACGCAGTATTTT. This sequence encodes CASSLGPLTRTDTQYF.

The gene calls are TRBV28 and TRBJ2-1; 7 bases agree with TRBD2. CDR1 is MDHEN and CDR2 is SYDVKM in the germline V gene. The CDR3 runs to 17 residues. V gave up 5 bases and J gave up 5 bases; unmatched junction bases: 15. The CDR3 loop is CASSPLLLADIHNEQFF. The DNA for the CDR3 is TGTGCCAGCAGTCCCCTACTCCTAGCGGATATTCACAATGAGCAGTTCTTC. Combining the CDR3 with reference TRBV28 and TRBJ2-1 gives the whole variable domain DVKVTQSSRYLVKRTGEKVFLECVQDMDHENMFWYRQDPGLGLRLIYFSYDVKMKEKGDIPEGYSVSREKKERFSLILESASTNQTSMYLCASSPLLLADIHNEQFFGPGTRLTVL.

This clone was seen only a few times. With a much larger clone just one base away, this may be a read error. The chain uses TRBV7-6 and TRBJ2-5; D remains ambiguous. Trimming left V 3 bases short and J 1 base short, with 0 bases between. In germline, CDR1 is SGHVS, CDR2 FNYEAQ. The CDR3 runs 11 residues. The CDR3 DNA reads TGTGCCAGCAGCTTCCAAGAGACCCAGTACTTC. As protein: CASSFQETQYF. The full variable domain, with the rest looked up from reference TRBV7-6 and TRBJ2-5, is GAGVSQSPRYKVTKRGQDVALRCDPISGHVSLYWYRQALGQGPEFLTYFNYEAQQDKSGLPNDRFSAERPEGSISTLTIQRTEQRDSAMYRCASSFQETQYFGPGTRLLVL.

The rearrangement uses TRBV15 and TRBJ1-2, with D possibly being TRBD1 (5 bases). V shed 0 bases and J shed 6 bases, with 14 bases lying between them. CDR1 is LNHNV and CDR2 is YYDKDF in the germline V gene (reference sequence). The length of the CDR3 is 15 residues. CDR3: CATSRERRGEDGYTF. In DNA, the CDR3 is TGTGCCACCAGCAGAGAACGGCGGGGGGAGGATGGCTACACCTTC. Full variable domain (outside the CDR3, taken from reference TRBV15 and TRBJ1-2): DAMVIQNPRYQVTQFGKPVTLSCSQTLNHNVMYWYQQKSSQAPKLLFHYYDKDFNNEADTPDNFQSRRPNTSFCFLDIRSPGLGDTAMYLCATSRERRGEDGYTFGSGTRLTVV.

The CDR3 DNA follows: TGTGCCAGCAGTTACCAACAGGGGTTAGGCGACGAGCAGTACTTC. Protein sequence: CASSYQQGLGDEQYF. V gene TRBV6-5 combines with J gene TRBJ2-7; 7 bases are a match to TRBD1. Germline V gene data show CDR1 as MNHEY and CDR2 as SVGAGI. The CDR3 extends over 15 amino acids. V trimming: 2 bases; J trimming: 5 bases; junction bases outside the gene matches: 9.

The chain employs TRBV5-1 and TRBJ1-3; D is undetermined. CDR1 and CDR2 (germline): SGHRS, YFSETQ. V lost 1 base to trimming and J lost 0 bases, with 11 bases between them. The CDR3 totals 16 residues. The DNA of the CDR3 is TGCGCCAGCAGCTTGCCTCGGGGAACCTCTGGAAACACCATATATTTT. The encoded protein is CASSLPRGTSGNTIYF.

CDR3 amino acids: CASNAPGTGGSGELFF. In DNA form, the CDR3 reads TGTGCCAGCAACGCCCCCGGGACAGGGGGCTCCGGGGAGCTGTTTTTT. The chain has TRBV25-1 and TRBJ2-2, with TRBD1 matching over 12 bases. V was clipped by 7 bases and J by 6 bases; unmatched bases: 9. This CDR3 spans 16 amino acids. Germline CDR1 is MGHDK and CDR2 is SYGVNS.

The J gene is TRBJ2-7, the V gene TRBV19; D remains ambiguous. Germline V CDR1 and CDR2: LNHDA, SQIVND (reference sequence). Between the trimmed V and J ends, which lost 5 bases and 3 bases, there was a span of 11 bases. The CDR3 has 13 amino acids. The CDR3 DNA reads as TGTGCCAGTAGTCCCCCAGACAACTACGAGCAGTACTTC. It specifies CASSPPDNYEQYF.

For this clone: This sample also contains other DNA sequences that code for the same CDR3. The chain carries TRBV4-1 and TRBJ2-7; 8 positions agree with TRBD1. Trimming cost V 1 base and J 1 base; bases outside gene matches: 6. This CDR3 contains 16 residues. Germline assignment: CDR1 MGHRA and CDR2 YSYEKL. CDR3 amino acids: CASSQGRQGASYEQYF. The CDR3 nucleotides are TGCGCCAGCAGCCAAGGTCGGCAGGGGGCTTCCTACGAGCAGTACTTC.

This clone was observed a few times. Different DNA sequences within this sample yield the same CDR3. This chain joins TRBV9 and TRBJ1-1; D unclear. Trimming stripped 0 bases from V and 1 base from J, with 4 bases between. Germline CDR1 is SGDLS and CDR2 is YYNGEE. The CDR3 contains 13 residues. CDR3: CASSVEANTEAFF. CDR3 nucleotide sequence: TGTGCCAGCAGCGTAGAGGCGAACACTGAAGCTTTCTTT.

This rearrangement joins TRBV5-8 to TRBJ1-2; D may be TRBD1 (5 bases). CDR1 is SGHTS and CDR2 is YDEGEE in the germline V gene. The CDR3 consists of 13 residues. With 4 bases removed from V and 7 bases from J, the gap between germline ends came to 14 bases. CDR3: CASSLRDYGGYTF. The CDR3 DNA sequence: TGTGCCAGCAGCCTACGGGACTACGGTGGCTACACCTTC.

This clone was seen a single time. The gene calls are TRBV6-5 and TRBJ1-3; possible D gene TRBD1, 6 bases. V was shortened by 3 bases and J by 0 bases, with 12 bases between the two germline ends. CDR1 MNHEY and CDR2 SVGAGI come from the germline V gene. The CDR3 is 16 residues long. The CDR3 is CASSYGQPSSGNTIYF. For the CDR3, the DNA is TGTGCCAGCAGTTATGGACAGCCAAGCTCTGGAAACACCATATATTTT.

This clone appeared once. The rearrangement links TRBV7-8 to TRBJ2-2, with 12 bases aligning to TRBD2. The J segment lost 4 bases and the V segment lost 1 base, leaving 4 bases of the junction unmatched. The CDR3 runs 17 residues. Looked up from germline, CDR1 is SGHVS and CDR2 is FQNEAQ. This CDR3 is CASSLVASGRGTGELFF. CDR3 DNA sequence: TGTGCCAGCAGCTTAGTGGCTAGCGGGAGGGGCACCGGGGAGCTGTTTTTT.